Listed below are T cell receptor beta chains from one sample, sequenced in a study of cytomegalovirus exposure and HLA in healthy donors. The data were produced by immunoSEQ multiplex PCR, yet TCRdb's version contains in-frame clones alone and is incomplete. The sample holds hundreds of thousands of clones, 82% seen once. Sequences were obtained from PBMCs. The receptors here all came from a man in his forties in good health and CMV-seropositive. CDR3s include the opening cysteine and the closing phenylalanine or tryptophan. The D gene is left open where the match is weak. The size field is filled for only some rows; it gives once, few, many or a size class.

>.|.|TRBV7-9|16|TRBJ2-3
TGTGCCAGCAGCTTAGACTACCGAGGTGACACAGATACGCAGTATTTT
CASSLDYRGDTDTQYF
>TRBD1|.|TRBV18|17|TRBJ2-7
TGTGCCAGCTCACCAGACAGGGGGCGTGTAGGAACCTACGAGCAGTACTTC
CASSPDRGRVGTYEQYF
>.|.|TRBV5-4|13|TRBJ2-2
TGTGCCAGCAGTTACGGTAACACCGGGGAGCTGTTTTTT
CASSYGNTGELFF
>.|.|TRBV2|15|TRBJ1-5
TGTGCCAGCAGTGAATCGGGGTATAGCAATCAGCCCCAGCATTTT
CASSESGYSNQPQHF
>TRBD1|.|TRBV27|14|TRBJ2-7
TGTGCCAGCAGTCTCGGGACAGAAATCTACGAGCAGTACTTC
CASSLGTEIYEQYF
>.|few|TRBV19|14|TRBJ1-3
TGTGCCAGTAGTCCACAGGAGGGTGGAAACACCATATATTTT
CASSPQEGGNTIYF
>.|.|TRBV2|13|TRBJ1-5
TGTGCCAGCAGTCCAGGGGAGACTCAGCCCCAGCATTTT
CASSPGETQPQHF
>.|.|TRBV29-1|12|TRBJ1-5
TGCAGCGTTGGCGGGGGCCATCAGCCCCAGCATTTT
CSVGGGHQPQHF
>.|.|TRBV6-5|14|TRBJ2-1
TGTGCCAGCAGTTACTCGATCAGAGGGAATGAGCAGTTCTTC
CASSYSIRGNEQFF
>.|.|TRBV4-2|15|TRBJ1-5
TGTGCCAGCAGCTGGACAGCAGGGGACAATCAGCCCCAGCATTTT
CASSWTAGDNQPQHF
>TRBD2|.|TRBV7-3|13|TRBJ2-1
TGTGCCAGCAGCTTTGGGAGGGCCAATGAGCAGTTCTTC
CASSFGRANEQFF
>.|.|TRBV7-3|14|TRBJ2-2
TGTGCCAGCAGCTTCGGCAGGGGCACCGGGGAGCTGTTTTTT
CASSFGRGTGELFF
>.|few|TRBV11-2|14|TRBJ1-1
TGTGCCAGCAGCTTAGAAGCGGCGAACACTGAAGCTTTCTTT
CASSLEAANTEAFF
>.|few|TRBV5-6|14|TRBJ2-3
TGTGCCAGCAGCGCTCTCCAGGGGTTAGATACGCAGTATTTT
CASSALQGLDTQYF
>.|few|TRBV27|13|TRBJ1-1
TGTGCCAGCAGTTTGGGGGGGGATAGGGAAGCTTTCTTT
CASSLGGDREAFF
>TRBD2|.|TRBV5-1|19|TRBJ2-7
TGCGCCAGCAGCCTCGGGTTATCTTTTACTAGCGGGAGACTCCTCGAGCAGTACTTC
CASSLGLSFTSGRLLEQYF
>.|.|TRBV29-1|13|TRBJ2-2
TGCAGCGTTGAAGAAGTGAGTCCCGGGGAGCTGTTTTTT
CSVEEVSPGELFF
>TRBD1|few|TRBV18|14|TRBJ1-5
TGTGCCAGCTCACTACAGGGGTCGCGGCAGCCCCAGCATTTT
CASSLQGSRQPQHF
>.|once|TRBV14|12|TRBJ1-4
TGTGCCAGCAGAGGAAGCGGTGAAAAACTGTTTTTT
CASRGSGEKLFF
>TRBD1|.|TRBV6-5|15|TRBJ1-3
TGTGCCAGCAGTGCCGACAGGGGCTCCGGAAACACCATATATTTT
CASSADRGSGNTIYF
>TRBD1|.|TRBV4-1|14|TRBJ2-1
TGCGCCAGCAGCCAACAGGGGGCGATGGATGAGCAGTTCTTC
CASSQQGAMDEQFF
>.|few|TRBV7-2|15|TRBJ2-2
TGTGCCAGCAGCTTAGGCACAGGGAACACCGGGGAGCTGTTTTTT
CASSLGTGNTGELFF
>TRBD2|.|TRBV27|14|TRBJ2-2
TGTGCCAGCAGAGGTCTAGCGGGCGCCGGGGAGCTGTTTTTT
CASRGLAGAGELFF
>.|.|TRBV7-8|15|TRBJ1-5
TGTGCCAGCAGCTTAGAGAGCAGACTAAATCAGCCCCAGCATTTT
CASSLESRLNQPQHF
>TRBD1|.|TRBV18|16|TRBJ1-2
TGTGCCAGCTCACCCATCCGGGACAGGAAGAACTATGGCTACACCTTC
CASSPIRDRKNYGYTF
>.|.|TRBV6-1|14|TRBJ1-4
TGTGCCAGCACCGACGGGGGGGTAGGTGAAAAACTGTTTTTT
CASTDGGVGEKLFF
>.|.|TRBV9|16|TRBJ2-7
TGTGCCAGCAGCGTAGGACCGGACTTCGTCGCTTACGAGCAGTACTTC
CASSVGPDFVAYEQYF
>.|.|TRBV5-1|15|TRBJ1-1
TGCGCCAGCAGCCTCACCGGGACACCGAACACTGAAGCTTTCTTT
CASSLTGTPNTEAFF
>.|.|TRBV5-1|15|TRBJ1-5
TGCGCCAGCAGCCTCAAGCCGGCCGGCGGTCAGCCCCAGCATTTT
CASSLKPAGGQPQHF
>.|.|TRBV11-3|11|TRBJ2-5
TGTGCCAGCAGCCCCAAAGAGACCCAGTACTTC
CASSPKETQYF
>.|.|TRBV6-6|14|TRBJ1-1
TGTGCCAGCAGTTACTCGCAGGCCGGAACTGAAGCTTTCTTT
CASSYSQAGTEAFF
>.|.|TRBV27|15|TRBJ1-1
TGTGCCAGCAGTTTAGAAAGTCTGTCGGGTACTGAAGCTTTCTTT
CASSLESLSGTEAFF
>.|.|TRBV5-1|15|TRBJ2-5
TGCGCCAGCAGCTTAGGAGGGATTGAACGGGAGACCCAGTACTTC
CASSLGGIERETQYF
>TRBD2|.|TRBV5-1|17|TRBJ2-1
TGCGCCAGCAGCTTGATCAGCGGGGCTCGGCCCCTCAATGAGCAGTTCTTC
CASSLISGARPLNEQFF
>TRBD1|.|TRBV25-1|14|TRBJ1-5
TGTGCCAGCAGGGGACAGGGTGATAATCAGCCCCAGCATTTT
CASRGQGDNQPQHF
>.|.|TRBV27|14|TRBJ2-7
TGTGCCAGCAGTTTATCCGAAGCTAAGTACGAGCAGTACTTC
CASSLSEAKYEQYF
>TRBD2|.|TRBV7-3|15|TRBJ2-1
TGTGCCAGCAGCTTTACCCCGGGACTAGCGGATGAGCAGTTCTTC
CASSFTPGLADEQFF
>TRBD2|.|TRBV11-2|14|TRBJ2-5
TGTGCCAGCAGCTTACTACGGCGGGGGGAGACCCAGTACTTC
CASSLLRRGETQYF
>.|.|TRBV19|14|TRBJ1-3
TGTGCCAGTAGTAGCCTCAGGGGCTGGAACACCATATATTTT
CASSSLRGWNTIYF